Below, 6 T cell receptor beta chains from the same sample are listed, as sequenced in a study of T cell responses to AZD1222 COVID-19 vaccine. Measured with immunoSEQ multiplex PCR; TCRdb has only the in-frame clones, and not every one. The table has about 130,000 clones, approximately 85% seen once. The material was peripheral blood, obtained on day 0 of AZD1222 vaccination. The origin of the receptors is an adult in good health.

This chain joins TRBV2 and TRBJ1-4; D is uncertain. CDR1 is SNHLY and CDR2 is FYNNEI in the germline V gene. This CDR3 contains 14 residues. V lost 2 bases and J 5 bases, leaving 9 bases between the germline ends. The CDR3 reads CASSEWSSNEKLFF. CDR3 DNA sequence: TGTGCCAGCAGTGAATGGTCCAGCAATGAAAAACTGTTTTTT.

The rearrangement uses TRBV5-1 and TRBJ1-3; D may be TRBD1 (5 bases). Germline CDR1 and CDR2: SGHRS and YFSETQ. V was cut by 5 bases and J by 9 bases, with 27 bases left in between. The length of the CDR3 is 17 residues. The CDR3 DNA reads TGCGCCAGCAGTCCTGAAGGTGGGACCTCCGCCTGGGGCACCATATATTTT. It codes for CASSPEGGTSAWGTIYF.

A single count supports this clone. The V call is TRBV30, the J call TRBJ2-1, with a weak D call TRBD1 (6 bases). The CDR3 consists of 13 residues. Germline lookup yields CDR1 GTSNPN and CDR2 SVGIG (reference sequence). Between the trimmed V and J ends, which lost 4 bases and 6 bases, there was a span of 13 bases. CDR3 protein: CAWTYRDTNEQFF. The CDR3 DNA reads as TGTGCCTGGACCTACCGGGACACCAATGAGCAGTTCTTC.

The chain carries TRBV7-9 and TRBJ2-3, with D possibly matching TRBD2 (5 bases). Germline CDR1 SEHNR, CDR2 FQNEAQ (reference sequence). Trimming pared 3 bases from V and 5 bases from J, leaving 12 bases between. The CDR3 extends over 14 amino acids. CDR3 DNA sequence: TGTGCCAGCAGCTTCTCCCTTCGGGGAGATACGCAGTATTTT. Protein product: CASSFSLRGDTQYF.

The genes are TRBV28 and TRBJ1-3, with D maybe TRBD1 (5 bases). Trimming cost V 6 bases and J 3 bases, with 12 bases left between them. There are 14 residues in the CDR3. From germline, CDR1 is MDHEN and CDR2 SYDVKM. Here the CDR3 reads CASRPRDLGNTIYF. For the CDR3, the DNA is TGTGCCAGCAGGCCCCGGGACCTTGGAAACACCATATATTTT.

This clone was seen a handful of times. The rearrangement uses TRBV6-6 and TRBJ2-6, with TRBD2 matching over 10 bases. Germline assignment: CDR1 MNHNY and CDR2 SVGAGI (reference sequence). This CDR3 region has 17 residues. The ends lost 6 bases at V and 0 bases at J; junction bases unmatched: 5. The chain's CDR3 is CASSRAGGNSGANVLTF. DNA of the CDR3: TGTGCCAGCAGCCGAGCGGGGGGGAACTCTGGGGCCAACGTCCTGACTTTC.